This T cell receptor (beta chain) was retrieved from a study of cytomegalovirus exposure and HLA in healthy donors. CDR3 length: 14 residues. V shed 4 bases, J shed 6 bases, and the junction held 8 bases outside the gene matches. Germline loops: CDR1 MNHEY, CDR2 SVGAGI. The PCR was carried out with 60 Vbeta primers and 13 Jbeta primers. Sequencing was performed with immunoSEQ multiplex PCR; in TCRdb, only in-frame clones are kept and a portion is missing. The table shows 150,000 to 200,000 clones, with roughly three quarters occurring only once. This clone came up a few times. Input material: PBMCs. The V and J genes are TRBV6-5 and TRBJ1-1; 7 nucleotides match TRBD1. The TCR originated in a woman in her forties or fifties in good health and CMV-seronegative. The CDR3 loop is CASSSSPQGAEAFF. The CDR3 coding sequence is TGTGCCAGCAGTTCCTCTCCCCAGGGGGCTGAAGCTTTCTTT.